One sample yielded the 9 T cell receptor beta chains listed below, sequenced in a study of blood T cell repertoires in COVID-19. Only in-frame clones appear in the TCRdb table, and some are missing; sequencing was by immunoSEQ multiplex PCR. This sample has approximately 100,000 clones, with 85% found just once. The specimen sequenced was peripheral blood. The receptors shown here come from a woman aged 70-85 years with active or convalescent COVID-19.

The chain links TRBV21-1 to TRBJ1-1; the D call of TRBD1 is as the table states it, not checked on the DNA. TRBV21-1 is described as a pseudogene. CDR3 size: 15 residues. The CDR3 is CASSKPHRWWTEAFF. CDR3 nucleotides: TGTGCCAGCAGCAAACCCCACAGGTGGTGGACTGAAGCTTTCTTT.

This chain uses TRBV18 with TRBJ2-2, with TRBD2 matching 7 bases. CDR1 and CDR2 from the germline V gene are KGHSH and LQKENI. The junction had 5 bases not matched to a gene; V was cut back by 1 base and J by 6 bases. The CDR3 is 15 residues long. The CDR3 loop reads CASSPLSGIPGELFF. CDR3 nucleotides: TGTGCCAGCTCACCACTAAGCGGGATTCCCGGGGAGCTGTTTTTT.

This clone came up a few times. The rearrangement uses TRBV6-5 and TRBJ1-1; D gene uncertain. Between the trimmed V and J ends, which lost 7 bases and 4 bases, there was a span of 13 bases. The germline V gene has CDR1 MNHEY and CDR2 SVGAGI. This CDR3 has 13 amino acids. CDR3 residues: CASTTPGGTEAFF. CDR3 nucleotides: TGTGCCAGCACAACCCCCGGTGGCACTGAAGCTTTCTTT.

This rearrangement joins TRBV6-1 to TRBJ1-2; possibly TRBD1 for D (5 bases). The CDR3 is 13 amino acids. Between the trimmed V and J ends, which lost 2 bases and 8 bases, there was a span of 12 bases. The germline CDR1 and CDR2 sequences are MNHNS and SASEGT. The CDR3 sequence: CASSEQQGSGYTF. As DNA, the CDR3 is TGTGCCAGCAGTGAACAGCAGGGCAGCGGCTACACCTTC.

This clone is a singleton in its sample. The chain is built from TRBV6-2 or TRBV6-3 and TRBJ2-3; a possible D gene is TRBD1 (6 bases). Germline V gives CDR1 MNHEY, CDR2 SVGEGT. The CDR3 spans 15 residues. The ends were cut back, 4 bases at V and 0 bases at J, with 11 bases in the middle. CDR3 coding DNA: TGTGCCAGCAGTTTAGGGGGATTAAGCACAGATACGCAGTATTTT. Translated: CASSLGGLSTDTQYF.

V is TRBV3-1 (or the pseudogene TRBV3-2) and J is TRBJ2-7, with TRBD2 as a possible D gene (7 bases). Trimming took 5 bases from V and 2 from J, leaving 13 bases between them. The CDR3 spans 14 residues. CDR1 LGHDT and CDR2 YNNKEL come from the germline V gene (reference sequence). The CDR3 DNA follows: TGTGCCAGCAGCGCGAGGGGGGGTACCTACGAGCAGTACTTC. Translation gives CASSARGGTYEQYF.

This sequence joins TRBV6-2 or TRBV6-3 and TRBJ1-5, with D possibly TRBD1 on 5 matching bases. Trimming pared 2 bases from V and 2 bases from J, leaving 10 bases between. Germline-derived CDR1 and CDR2 are MNHEY and SVGEGT. The CDR3 covers 15 residues. CDR3 loop: CASSYGGLGNQPQHF. The CDR3 DNA follows: TGTGCCAGCAGTTACGGGGGACTTGGCAATCAGCCCCAGCATTTT.

The V call is TRBV10-2, the J call TRBJ1-1; D perhaps matches TRBD1 (5 bases). V gave up 7 bases and J gave up 2 bases, with 8 bases separating them. The CDR3 is 12 residues long. The germline V gene has CDR1 WSHSY and CDR2 SAAADI. The CDR3, as DNA: TGCGCCAGCACCACAGGCAACACTGAAGCTTTCTTT. As protein: CASTTGNTEAFF.

This chain's CDR3 is CASTRQVNSYEQYF. Written as DNA, the CDR3 is TGTGCCAGCACCCGACAGGTCAACTCCTACGAGCAGTACTTC. J is TRBJ2-7 and V is TRBV2, with a possible D match to TRBD1 (6 bases). The CDR3 is 14 amino acids. Trimming stripped 7 bases from V and 0 bases from J, with 13 bases between. Germline assignment: CDR1 SNHLY and CDR2 FYNNEI.